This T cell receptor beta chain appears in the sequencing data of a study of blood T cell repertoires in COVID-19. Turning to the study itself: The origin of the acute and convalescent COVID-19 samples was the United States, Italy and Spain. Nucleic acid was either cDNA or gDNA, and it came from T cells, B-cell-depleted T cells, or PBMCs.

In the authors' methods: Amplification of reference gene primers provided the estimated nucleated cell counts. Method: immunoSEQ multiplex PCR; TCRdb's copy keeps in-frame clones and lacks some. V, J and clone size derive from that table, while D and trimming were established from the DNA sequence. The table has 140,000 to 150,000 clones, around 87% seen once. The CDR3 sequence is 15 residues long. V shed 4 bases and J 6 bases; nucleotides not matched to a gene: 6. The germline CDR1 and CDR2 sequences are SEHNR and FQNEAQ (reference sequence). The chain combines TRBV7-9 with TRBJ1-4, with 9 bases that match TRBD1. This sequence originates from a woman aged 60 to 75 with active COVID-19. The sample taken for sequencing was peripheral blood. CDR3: CASSSWDRVDEKLFF. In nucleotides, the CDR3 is TGTGCCAGCAGCTCATGGGACAGGGTAGATGAAAAACTGTTTTTT.